A single sample gave rise to the 22 T cell receptor beta chains below, sequenced in a study of beta chain features in type 1 diabetes. Since all of the isolated RNA was reverse transcribed, expressed TCRB transcripts were what got sequenced. Repertoires were generated with immunoSEQ multiplex PCR, while TCRdb's copy carries only in-frame clones and drops some. The sample lists approximately 380,000 clones, approximately 15% occurring once. Sample: naive CD4+ T cells from blood. The receptors come from a woman aged 18 to 35 in good health.

This clone was found a few times. V gene TRBV15 combines with J gene TRBJ2-5; 12 bases line up with TRBD2. Trimming removed 0 bases from V and 4 bases from J; junction bases left unmatched: 0. There are 15 residues in the CDR3. From germline, CDR1 is LNHNV and CDR2 YYDKDF (reference sequence). CDR3 coding DNA: TGTGCCACCAGCAGAGAGACTAGCGGGAGAGAGACCCAGTACTTC. Residues: CATSRETSGRETQYF.

V and J are TRBV28 and TRBJ2-5; D unclear. This CDR3 has 13 amino acids. CDR1 is MDHEN, CDR2 SYDVKM, per germline. The V and J ends lost 3 bases and 1 base respectively, with 6 bases between them. CDR3 in amino acids: CASSLSVQETQYF. The CDR3 DNA reads TGTGCCAGCAGTTTGTCAGTCCAAGAGACCCAGTACTTC.

The rearrangement uses TRBV9 and TRBJ1-1; a possible D gene is TRBD1 (5 bases). The CDR3 consists of 15 residues. With 3 bases removed from V and 0 bases from J, the gap between germline ends came to 12 bases. Per germline, CDR1 SGDLS and CDR2 YYNGEE. CDR3 nucleotides: TGTGCCAGCAGCGCCCGGACATATATGAACACTGAAGCTTTCTTT. Translated: CASSARTYMNTEAFF.

The chain uses TRBV7-2 and TRBJ2-4; 12 bases match TRBD1. Germline assignment: CDR1 SGHTA and CDR2 FQGNSA. Trimming cost V 5 bases and J 8 bases; bases outside gene matches: 16. The CDR3 is 18 amino acids. The CDR3 spells CASSPAPGQGAILDIQYF. The CDR3 DNA follows: TGTGCCAGCAGCCCCGCACCGGGACAGGGGGCAATTTTGGACATTCAGTACTTC.

As to this clone: The sample holds other DNA sequences that translate to the same CDR3. V usage is TRBV28 and J usage is TRBJ1-5; 8 positions agree with TRBD1. Germline CDR1 MDHEN, CDR2 SYDVKM. V was clipped by 7 bases and J by 2 bases; unmatched bases: 1. The CDR3 runs 13 residues. The CDR3 sequence is CASTTGGNQPQHF. In DNA, the CDR3 is TGTGCCAGCACGACAGGGGGCAATCAGCCCCAGCATTTT.

This clone has only a few counts. The chain joins TRBV28 to TRBJ1-3; no reliable D call. Germline V CDR1 and CDR2: MDHEN, SYDVKM. V was clipped by 3 bases and J by 0 bases, with 9 bases between them. CDR3 length equals 15 residues. The CDR3 here is CASSLQPSSGNTIYF. Written as DNA, the CDR3 is TGTGCCAGCAGTTTGCAACCGAGCTCTGGAAACACCATATATTTT.

A remark on this clone: Other DNA variants within this sample encode the same CDR3. V and J are TRBV7-2 and TRBJ2-7, with unresolved D. Trimming shortened V by 5 bases and J by 3 bases, and 5 bases separated the two germline ends. The CDR3 runs 11 residues. Germline V gene data show CDR1 as SGHTA and CDR2 as FQGNSA. CDR3 nucleotide sequence: TGTGCCAGCAGCGTTCTCTACGAGCAGTACTTC. This codes for CASSVLYEQYF.

The genes are TRBV7-9 and TRBJ2-1, with 8 bases identical to TRBD1. The CDR3 loop spans 15 amino acids. The germline gives CDR1 SEHNR, CDR2 FQNEAQ (reference sequence). The trim removed 5 bases at V and 4 bases at J, leaving 7 bases unmatched. Here the CDR3 reads CASSRRGTGYNEQFF. The CDR3 bases are TGTGCCAGCAGCCGAAGGGGGACAGGATACAATGAGCAGTTCTTC.

The V call is TRBV27, the J call TRBJ1-1, with D tentatively TRBD1 (5 bases). The CDR3 has 14 residues. With 5 bases removed from V and 1 base from J, the gap between germline ends came to 11 bases. Germline CDR1 reads MNHEY; CDR2 reads SMNVEV (reference sequence). DNA of the CDR3: TGTGCCAGCAGTCTCCCCGACAGGAACACTGAAGCTTTCTTT. Encoded protein: CASSLPDRNTEAFF.

The V call is TRBV6-6, the J call TRBJ2-1, with TRBD1 as a possible D gene (6 bases). The CDR3 length is 15 residues. CDR1 and CDR2 (germline): MNHNY, SVGAGI (reference sequence). Trimming took off 5 bases at V and 6 bases at J, with 17 bases between the two ends. CDR3 sequence: CASSQRSGDRNEQFF. DNA of the CDR3: TGTGCCAGCAGTCAACGCTCAGGGGATCGCAATGAGCAGTTCTTC.

The chain uses TRBV10-3 and TRBJ1-3; the D is unclear. The V gene lost 7 bases and the J gene lost 2 bases, with 6 bases spanning the gap. Per the germline V gene, CDR1 is ENHRY and CDR2 is SYGVKD. The CDR3 sequence is 12 residues long. CDR3 in amino acids: CAINSPGNTIYF. In nucleotides, the CDR3 is TGTGCCATCAACAGCCCTGGAAACACCATATATTTT.

This clone was counted between two and nine times. The V and J genes are TRBV30 and TRBJ1-4; D not resolved. The CDR3 covers 14 residues. The germline V gene has CDR1 GTSNPN and CDR2 SVGIG (reference sequence). Deletions cut 2 bases from V and 2 bases from J, with 9 bases between. The CDR3 region is CAWSRTVTNEKLFF. As DNA, the CDR3 is TGTGCCTGGAGTCGGACTGTGACTAATGAAAAACTGTTTTTT.

The chain employs TRBV5-1 and TRBJ1-2; D not certain. CDR1 and CDR2 (germline): SGHRS, YFSETQ. V was pared by 4 bases and J by 2 bases, with 12 bases between. This CDR3 comprises 14 residues. CDR3 in amino acids: CASSLERVNYGYTF. CDR3 DNA: TGCGCCAGCAGCCTGGAGCGGGTCAACTATGGCTACACCTTC.

J is TRBJ2-1 and V is TRBV9; 7 bases agree with TRBD1. Germline CDR1 and CDR2: SGDLS and YYNGEE. After removal of 3 bases from V and 1 base from J, the junction contained 10 bases not matched to a gene. This CDR3 contains 17 residues. The CDR3 bases are TGTGCCAGCAGCGGAGTAAACAGGGGCCGTTCCTACAATGAGCAGTTCTTC. It yields the protein CASSGVNRGRSYNEQFF.

The table lists this clone with a few counts. The V gene is TRBV27, the J gene TRBJ1-2, with TRBD1 matching over 7 bases. Trimming took 6 bases from V and 4 from J; bases not matched to a gene: 5. The CDR3 is 13 amino acids. CDR1 and CDR2 from the germline V gene are MNHEY and SMNVEV (reference sequence). CDR3 sequence (DNA): TGTGCCAGCAGCGCTGACAGGGTCTATGGCTACACCTTC. Encoded protein: CASSADRVYGYTF.

Here the CDR3 DNA reads TGTGCCAGCAGCATACCGGGGTCCCAGTACTTC. As protein: CASSIPGSQYF. V usage is TRBV7-9 and J usage is TRBJ2-5, with D perhaps TRBD2 (5 bases). The CDR3 spans 11 residues. The germline V and J ends were trimmed by 5 bases and 9 bases, with 10 bases remaining between them. Germline V gene sequence: CDR1 SEHNR, CDR2 FQNEAQ (reference sequence).

This clone was seen only a few times. The chain joins TRBV7-6 to TRBJ2-7, with TRBD2 identical over 7 bases. Germline V CDR1 and CDR2: SGHVS, FNYEAQ. After removal of 3 bases from V and 3 bases from J, the junction contained 5 bases not matched to a gene. The CDR3 runs 14 residues. This CDR3 reads CASSLGGNIYEQYF. CDR3 DNA: TGTGCCAGCAGCTTGGGAGGGAACATCTACGAGCAGTACTTC.

This rearrangement joins TRBV18 to TRBJ2-3, with 9 bases matching TRBD1. After removal of 1 base from V and 4 bases from J, the junction contained 6 bases not matched to a gene. CDR3 length: 16 amino acids. Germline lookup yields CDR1 KGHSH and CDR2 LQKENI. CDR3 sequence reads: CASSPQLGQGSDTQYF. The CDR3 DNA reads TGTGCCAGCTCACCACAGTTGGGACAGGGCTCAGATACGCAGTATTTT. Based on the CDR3 plus reference TRBV18 and TRBJ2-3, the full variable domain is NAGVMQNPRHLVRRRGQEARLRCSPMKGHSHVYWYRQLPEEGLKFMVYLQKENIIDESGMPKERFSAEFPKEGPSILRIQQVVRGDSAAYFCASSPQLGQGSDTQYFGPGTRLTVL.

This clone has a handful of counts. The J gene is TRBJ2-3, the V gene TRBV6-5; TRBD2 agrees at 9 bases. Per the germline V gene, CDR1 is MNHEY and CDR2 is SVGAGI. The CDR3 spans 16 residues. Trimming cost V 3 bases and J 5 bases; bases outside gene matches: 9. The CDR3 DNA reads TGTGCCAGCAGTTATGGCACTAGCGGGTGGAGAGATACGCAGTATTTT. Amino acid sequence: CASSYGTSGWRDTQYF.

In its sample, this clone was seen a few times. The chain joins TRBV9 to TRBJ2-1, with TRBD1 as a possible D gene (6 bases). Trimming left V 2 bases short and J 2 bases short, with 14 bases between. Germline V gene lookup returns CDR1 SGDLS and CDR2 YYNGEE. The CDR3 length is 16 residues. CDR3 DNA: TGTGCCAGCAGCGTGTCAGGGACACTTCCCTACAATGAGCAGTTCTTC. Translated: CASSVSGTLPYNEQFF.

The gene calls are TRBV5-1 and TRBJ2-4, with D perhaps TRBD2 (6 bases). V lost 4 bases and J 0 bases, leaving 17 bases between the germline ends. The CDR3 spans 17 residues. The V gene's germline CDR1 is SGHRS and CDR2 YFSETQ. CDR3 sequence reads: CASSPFPSAIAKNIQYF. The CDR3 DNA reads TGCGCCAGCAGCCCTTTCCCTAGCGCCATAGCCAAAAACATTCAGTACTTC.

This clone was found a few times. J is TRBJ2-7 and V is TRBV29-1; possibly TRBD2 for D (6 bases). CDR1 is SQVTM, CDR2 ANQGSEA, per germline. Trimming pared 4 bases from V and 3 bases from J, leaving 10 bases between. The CDR3 extends over 12 amino acids. CDR3 protein: CSVGGDGYEQYF. CDR3 coding DNA: TGCAGCGTTGGGGGGGACGGCTACGAGCAGTACTTC.